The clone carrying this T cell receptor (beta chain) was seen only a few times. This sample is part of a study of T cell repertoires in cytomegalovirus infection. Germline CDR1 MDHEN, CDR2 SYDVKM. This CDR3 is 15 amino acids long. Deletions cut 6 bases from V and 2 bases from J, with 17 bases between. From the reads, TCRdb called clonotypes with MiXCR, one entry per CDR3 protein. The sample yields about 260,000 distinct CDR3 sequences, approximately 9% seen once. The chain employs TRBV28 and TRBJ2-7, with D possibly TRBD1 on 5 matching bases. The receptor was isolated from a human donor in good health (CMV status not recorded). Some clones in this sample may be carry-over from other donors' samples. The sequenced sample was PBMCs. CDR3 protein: CASRPQVRQPYEQYF. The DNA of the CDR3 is TGTGCCAGCAGGCCACAGGTTAGGCAGCCCTACGAGCAGTACTTC.